The 2 T cell receptor beta chains presented below share a single source sample, sequenced in a study of lymphopenia after photon versus proton radiotherapy. This table comes from immunoSEQ multiplex PCR, and its TCRdb copy is limited to in-frame clones, with some not included. Of tens of thousands of clones in the sample, approximately 91% were seen once. The material was peripheral blood, obtained from a patient treated with photon-based radiotherapy. Receptor source: a woman aged 70-85 years with pancreatic cancer.

CDR3 sequence (DNA): TGTGCCAGCAGTCCTACTAGCGGGAGGTGGGAGACCCAGTACTTC. It encodes CASSPTSGRWETQYF. V usage is TRBV6-6 and J usage is TRBJ2-5; 12 nucleotides match TRBD2. The CDR3 contains 15 residues. Germline V gene sequence: CDR1 MNHNY, CDR2 SVGAGI (reference sequence). The trim removed 5 bases at V and 5 bases at J, leaving 6 bases unmatched.

V usage is TRBV7-9 and J usage is TRBJ1-4; unclear D gene. Germline CDR1 and CDR2: SEHNR and FQNEAQ (reference sequence). The CDR3 consists of 17 residues. The germline V and J ends were trimmed by 3 bases and 5 bases, with 19 bases remaining between them. The CDR3 sequence: CASSFFLYELGNEKLFF. CDR3 coding DNA: TGTGCCAGCAGCTTTTTCCTCTATGAGTTGGGGAATGAAAAACTGTTTTTT.